The present TCR beta chain was sequenced within a study of cytomegalovirus exposure and HLA in healthy donors. Study-wide results and limits: Later work associated 16,951 TCR beta sequences with HLA alleles at 0.05 false discovery rate. In a later analysis, productive TCRs from donors in an Asian-associated ancestry cluster reportedly carried fewer N-insertions than the cohort mean. Follow-up analysis later connected one missense variant in DCLRE1C with trimming of TCR beta V- and J-genes.

The CDR3 contains 16 residues. Germline CDR1 reads SGHTA; CDR2 reads FQGTGA. V was pared by 5 bases and J by 1 base, with 4 bases of the junction left unmatched. Details on this clone: Its target is not known.

For this donor, CMV serostatus was not recorded. The PCR ran on 60 Vbeta and 13 Jbeta primers. Generated by immunoSEQ multiplex PCR, the TCRdb table keeps only in-frame clones and is missing some. The data hold roughly 72,000 clones, with roughly 81% observed a single time. This chain links TRBV7-3 with TRBJ2-1; 11 bases line up with TRBD2. This clonotype was obtained from a human donor in good health. The specimen was PBMCs. DNA for the CDR3: TGTGCCAGCAGCGTTACTAGCGGGAGTTCCTACAATGAGCAGTTCTTC. This codes for CASSVTSGSSYNEQFF.